Below are 24 T cell receptor beta chains sequenced from a single sample in a study of regulatory T cells in long-lasting Graves disease. Time point specified: newly diagnosed GD, antithyroid drugs for less than 3 months. From PBMCs, RNA was extracted and then used to make the TCR library. Building of the TCR beta libraries involved iRepertoire HTBI primers and Arm-PCR of CDR3 regions. TCRdb reprocessed the multiplex PCR reads via MiXCR and lists one record per CDR3 protein. The sample shows 250,000 or so distinct CDR3 sequences, roughly 21% of them seen only once. Specimen: peripheral blood mononuclear cells (PBMCs), collected at new diagnosis, from a patient treated with antithyroid drugs. The receptors shown here come from a female donor with Graves disease.

The rearrangement uses TRBV7-2 and TRBJ2-5, with D unresolved. The CDR3 extends over 12 amino acids. Trimming shortened V by 5 bases and J by 4 bases, and 8 bases separated the two germline ends. From germline, CDR1 is SGHTA and CDR2 FQGNSA. The CDR3 loop is CASSPHRETQYF. The CDR3 DNA reads as TGTGCCAGCAGCCCGCATCGAGAGACCCAGTACTTC.

To note about this clonotype: A far larger clone is a single base away, which makes a read error likely. The chain joins TRBV20-1 to TRBJ2-5, with D tentatively TRBD2 (5 bases). The J call may be incorrect, as the DNA end agrees better with TRBJ2-1. This CDR3 contains 14 residues. Germline V gene sequence: CDR1 DFQATT, CDR2 SNEGSKA (reference sequence). CDR3 sequence reads: CSARGGSVYNGQFF. CDR3 bases: TGCAGTGCTAGAGGCGGTAGCGTCTACAATGGGCAGTTCTTC.

This clonotype has at least ten counts. The J gene is TRBJ2-1, the V gene TRBV10-2; weak D call: TRBD1 (6 bases). The CDR3 has 14 amino acids. V lost 8 bases and J 0 bases, leaving 11 bases between the germline ends. Germline V lookup: CDR1 WSHSY, CDR2 SAAADI. DNA of the CDR3: TGCGCCAGCTTTAGGGGGAGCTCCTACAATGAGCAGTTCTTC. Encoded protein: CASFRGSSYNEQFF.

The chain combines TRBV25-1 with TRBJ1-2; TRBD1 might be the D (6 bases). The CDR3 extends over 14 amino acids. Germline V gene sequence: CDR1 MGHDK, CDR2 SYGVNS. The germline V and J ends were trimmed by 9 bases and 2 bases, with 16 bases remaining between them. The CDR3 region is CASSFSGQNYGYTF. Here the CDR3 DNA reads TGTGCCAGTTCCTTCTCAGGACAGAACTATGGCTACACCTTC.

Ten or more counts support this clonotype. The chain couples TRBV30 to TRBJ1-2, with D uncertain. Germline V gives CDR1 GTSNPN, CDR2 SVGIG (reference sequence). The length of the CDR3 is 13 residues. The V gene lost 3 bases and the J gene lost 8 bases, with 16 bases spanning the gap. CDR3 nucleotides: TGTGCCTGGAGCACCTATGAGGGTCGGGGCTACACCTTC. Translating gives CAWSTYEGRGYTF. The variable domain in full, with the rest retrieved from reference TRBV30 and TRBJ1-2, is SQTIHQWPATLVQPVGSPLSLECTVEGTSNPNLYWYRQAAGRGLQLLFYSVGIGQISSEVPQNLSASRPQDRQFILSSKKLLLSDSGFYLCAWSTYEGRGYTFGSGTRLTVV.

This clonotype has a handful of counts. This sequence may be a read error, since a much larger clone differs from it by one base. This chain uses TRBV2 with TRBJ2-3; D is possibly TRBD1 (6 bases). V lost 3 bases and J 1 base, leaving 8 bases between the germline ends. The germline V gene encodes CDR1 SNHLY and CDR2 FYNNEI. The CDR3 covers 14 residues. The CDR3: CASSDPGGTDTQYF. DNA for the CDR3: TGTGCCAGCAGTGACCCAGGGGGCACAGATACGCAGTATTTT.

The chain joins TRBV7-2 to TRBJ2-3; 7 bases align to TRBD1. Looked up from germline, CDR1 is SGHTA and CDR2 is FQGNSA. V shed 1 base, J shed 15 bases, and the junction held 19 bases outside the gene matches. This CDR3 comprises 16 residues. The CDR3 sequence is CASSLVVGRGLKGVYF. The CDR3 bases are TGTGCCAGCAGCTTAGTAGTCGGTAGGGGGCTCAAGGGGGTATATTTT.

This clonotype was counted at least ten times. The rearrangement links TRBV24-1 to TRBJ1-2; D is unclear. This CDR3 has 12 residues. The V and J ends lost 3 bases and 5 bases respectively, with 6 bases between them. Germline lookup yields CDR1 KGHDR and CDR2 SFDVKD. CDR3 sequence reads: CATSDPSYGYTF. In nucleotides, the CDR3 is TGTGCCACCAGTGATCCCTCTTATGGCTACACCTTC.

This clonotype showed up many times. The rearrangement joins TRBV18 to TRBJ1-4; 12 nucleotides align to TRBD1. This CDR3 comprises 18 residues. From germline, CDR1 is KGHSH and CDR2 LQKENI. The junction had 10 bases not matched to a gene; V was cut back by 0 bases and J by 8 bases. CDR3: CASSPPRPPGQGAEKLFF. In DNA form, the CDR3 reads TGTGCCAGCTCACCACCGCGGCCCCCGGGACAGGGGGCGGAAAAACTGTTTTTT.

This clonotype was picked up many times. The rearrangement uses TRBV3-1 and TRBJ1-4; no clear D. The ends were cut back, 5 bases at V and 4 bases at J, with 2 bases in the middle. CDR3 size: 11 residues. Germline assignment: CDR1 LGHDT and CDR2 YNNKEL (reference sequence). CDR3 nucleotides: TGTGCCAGCAGCGATAATGAAAAACTGTTTTTT. This encodes CASSDNEKLFF.

This clonotype was seen a handful of times. This chain connects TRBV6-1 to TRBJ1-1; D is ambiguous. Trimming pared 8 bases from V and 0 bases from J, leaving 13 bases between. Germline V gene data show CDR1 as MNHNS and CDR2 as SASEGT. There are 14 residues in the CDR3. The CDR3 loop reads CASLRLGLNTEAFF. The CDR3 nucleotides are TGTGCCAGCCTACGCCTGGGGTTGAACACTGAAGCTTTCTTT.

This clonotype came up many times. CDR3 nucleotides: TGTGCTAGTGGTTTGGTCGCGGGGCGTGTGACCGGGGAGCTGTTTTTT. This gives the protein CASGLVAGRVTGELFF. The chain joins TRBV12-5 to TRBJ2-2; D is possibly TRBD2 (6 bases). The germline gives CDR1 LGHNT, CDR2 FRNRAP. The V end lost 0 bases, the J end lost 5 bases, and 13 bases lay between the germline ends. The CDR3 runs to 16 residues. The complete variable domain, with remaining parts taken from reference TRBV12-5 and TRBJ2-2, reads DARVTQTPRHKVTEMGQEVTMRCQPILGHNTVFWYRQTMMQGLELLAYFRNRAPLDDSGMPKDRFSAEMPDATLATLKIQPSEPRDSAVYFCASGLVAGRVTGELFFGEGSRLTVL.

The rearrangement joins TRBV29-1 to TRBJ2-7; 9 bases map to TRBD1. With 2 bases clipped from V and 0 bases from J, the junction kept 5 bases outside the gene matches. CDR1 and CDR2 from the germline V gene are SQVTM and ANQGSEA. The CDR3 covers 15 residues. The CDR3 protein is CSVETGTGLSYEQYF. The CDR3 DNA sequence: TGCAGCGTTGAAACGGGGACAGGGCTCTCCTACGAGCAGTACTTC.

This clonotype was observed a few times. A much larger clone sits a single nucleotide away, making a read error possible. The chain recombines TRBV30 with TRBJ2-3; D might be TRBD2 (5 bases). Trimming cost V 0 bases and J 3 bases, with 10 bases left between them. The CDR3 extends over 14 amino acids. Germline V gene lookup returns CDR1 GTSNPN and CDR2 SVGIG (reference sequence). This CDR3 reads CAWSVQRSTDTQYF. CDR3 coding DNA: TGTGCCTGGAGTGTCCAGCGGAGTACAGATACGCAGTATTTT. Together with reference TRBV30 and TRBJ2-3, the CDR3 gives the full variable domain: SQTIHQWPATLVQPVGSPLSLECTVEGTSNPNLYWYRQAAGRGLQLLFYSVGIGQISSEVPQNLSASRPQDRQFILSSKKLLLSDSGFYLCAWSVQRSTDTQYFGPGTRLTVL.

This clonotype was picked up many times. One end of the junction fails to match germline, which may point to a read error. This sequence joins TRBV5-1 and TRBJ1-5, with D possibly being TRBD1 (6 bases). The CDR3 covers 15 residues. Germline CDR1 and CDR2: SGHRS and YFSETQ. The DNA of the CDR3 is TGTGCCAGCAGCCAAAGACAGGATAGCAATCAGCCCCAGCATTTT. Residues: CASSQRQDSNQPQHF.

This chain uses TRBV15 with TRBJ1-2; no reliable D call. Germline CDR1 and CDR2: LNHNV and YYDKDF (reference sequence). V lost 0 bases and J 3 bases, leaving 8 bases between the germline ends. This CDR3 spans 14 amino acids. The CDR3 region has the DNA TGTGCCACCAGCAGAGATGTAGGGTACTATGGCTACACCTTC. It specifies CATSRDVGYYGYTF. Full variable domain (missing parts from reference TRBV15 and TRBJ1-2): DAMVIQNPRYQVTQFGKPVTLSCSQTLNHNVMYWYQQKSSQAPKLLFHYYDKDFNNEADTPDNFQSRRPNTSFCFLDIRSPGLGDTAMYLCATSRDVGYYGYTFGSGTRLTVV.

Only a few counts were recorded for this clonotype. Since a much larger clone is just one base distant, this may be a read error. The V and J genes are TRBV20-1 and TRBJ2-5; D not resolved. Trimming removed 7 bases at V and 5 bases at J, with 20 bases between. The CDR3 runs to 14 residues. Germline V gene sequence: CDR1 DFQATT, CDR2 SNEGSKA (reference sequence). The CDR3 region is CSVSPIGGLETQYF. As DNA, the CDR3 is TGCAGTGTTAGTCCCATCGGCGGTTTGGAGACCCAGTACTTC.

This clonotype was detected ten times or more. This rearrangement joins TRBV27 to TRBJ1-1; tentative D call: TRBD1 (6 bases). The CDR3 has 14 residues. Germline loops: CDR1 MNHEY, CDR2 SMNVEV (reference sequence). V shed 3 bases and J shed 10 bases, with 18 bases lying between them. CDR3 amino acids: CASSFGGGIPGAFF. For the CDR3, the DNA is TGTGCCAGCAGTTTCGGGGGCGGGATTCCCGGAGCTTTCTTT.

Comments on this clonotype: It may be a read error: a sequence one base away is much more abundant. This CDR3 fails to terminate in the conserved phenylalanine or tryptophan, so it likely reflects a read error. The V call is TRBV28, the J call TRBJ1-1; tentative D call: TRBD1 (6 bases). Germline loops: CDR1 MDHEN, CDR2 SYDVKM. Trimming removed 4 bases from V and 4 bases from J, with 16 bases in between. CDR3 length: 15 amino acids. The CDR3 region has the DNA TGTGCCAGCAGTTCGTCGGACAGTTTAGGCACTGAAGCTTTCTAT. Amino acid sequence: CASSSSDSLGTEAFY.

The rearrangement joins TRBV11-2 to TRBJ2-5; 8 positions agree with TRBD2. V shed 5 bases, J shed 2 bases, and the junction held 7 bases outside the gene matches. Looked up from germline, CDR1 is SGHAT and CDR2 is FQNNGV. The CDR3 loop spans 15 amino acids. The CDR3 loop is CASSRSGGVQETQYF. The DNA of the CDR3 is TGTGCCAGCAGCAGATCGGGAGGGGTGCAAGAGACCCAGTACTTC.

This clonotype was seen ten or more times. This could be a read error, since a much larger clone is one nucleotide away. Here the CDR3 DNA reads TGTGCCAGCAGCTTAGCGCTGAGGAAGGGATACAATGAGCAGTTCTTC. Translated, it gives CASSLALRKGYNEQFF. This chain connects TRBV7-8 to TRBJ2-1; D gene uncertain. The V and J ends lost 0 bases and 4 bases respectively, with 13 bases between them. The CDR3 has 16 amino acids. From germline, CDR1 is SGHVS and CDR2 FQNEAQ.

Ten or more counts support this clonotype. The rearrangement joins TRBV7-9 to TRBJ2-7; 13 nucleotides match TRBD2. The CDR3 is 18 residues long. With V trimmed by 5 bases and J by 2 bases, 12 bases remained unmatched. The V gene's germline CDR1 is SEHNR and CDR2 FQNEAQ (reference sequence). Here the CDR3 reads CASSIKWTSGRNAYEQYF. The CDR3 coding sequence is TGTGCCAGCAGCATTAAATGGACTAGCGGGAGAAACGCCTACGAGCAGTACTTC.

This clonotype was detected ten times or more. The chain links TRBV29-1 to TRBJ1-5; D possibly corresponds to TRBD1 (6 bases). The germline V gene has CDR1 SQVTM and CDR2 ANQGSEA. The CDR3 contains 13 residues. V lost 4 bases to trimming and J lost 0 bases, with 7 bases between them. CDR3 bases: TGCAGCGTTGCCAGGGGTAGCAATCAGCCCCAGCATTTT. Protein product: CSVARGSNQPQHF.

This clonotype was observed many times. The chain couples TRBV5-4 to TRBJ2-1, with 9 nucleotides matching TRBD2. The CDR3 is 18 residues long. J lost 4 bases, V lost 2 bases, and 13 bases had no gene match. The germline V gene has CDR1 SGHNT and CDR2 YYREEE (reference sequence). The DNA for the CDR3 is TGTGCCAGCAGCTTCGGGGGAATAGCGGGAGAGAGGTACAATGAGCAGTTCTTC. It is translated as CASSFGGIAGERYNEQFF.